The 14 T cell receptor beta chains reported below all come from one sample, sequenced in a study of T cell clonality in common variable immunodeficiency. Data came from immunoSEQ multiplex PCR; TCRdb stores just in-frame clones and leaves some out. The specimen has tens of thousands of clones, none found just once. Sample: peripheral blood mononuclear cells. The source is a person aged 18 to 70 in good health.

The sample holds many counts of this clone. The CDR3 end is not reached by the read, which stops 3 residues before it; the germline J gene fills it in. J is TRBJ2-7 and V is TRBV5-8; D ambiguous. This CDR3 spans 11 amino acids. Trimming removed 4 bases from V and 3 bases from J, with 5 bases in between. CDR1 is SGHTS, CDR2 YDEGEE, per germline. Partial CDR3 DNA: TGTGCCAGCAGCAAGGGCTACGAG. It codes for CASSKGYE. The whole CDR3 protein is CASSKGYEQYF.

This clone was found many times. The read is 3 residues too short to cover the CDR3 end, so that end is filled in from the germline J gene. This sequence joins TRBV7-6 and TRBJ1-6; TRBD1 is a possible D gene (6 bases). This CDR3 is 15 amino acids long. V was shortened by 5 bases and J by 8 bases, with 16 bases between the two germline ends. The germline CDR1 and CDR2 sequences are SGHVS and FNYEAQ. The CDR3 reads CASSQGQIYDSPLHF. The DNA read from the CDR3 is TGTGCCAGCAGCCAAGGACAGATTTACGATTCACCC.

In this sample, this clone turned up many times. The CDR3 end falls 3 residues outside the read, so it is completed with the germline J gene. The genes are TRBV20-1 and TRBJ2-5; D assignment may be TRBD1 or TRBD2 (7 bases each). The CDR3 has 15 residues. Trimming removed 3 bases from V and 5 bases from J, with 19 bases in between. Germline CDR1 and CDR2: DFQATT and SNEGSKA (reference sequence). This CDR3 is CSASPRGEGPETQYF. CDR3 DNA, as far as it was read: TGCAGTGCTAGCCCCAGGGGGGAGGGGCCGGAGACC.

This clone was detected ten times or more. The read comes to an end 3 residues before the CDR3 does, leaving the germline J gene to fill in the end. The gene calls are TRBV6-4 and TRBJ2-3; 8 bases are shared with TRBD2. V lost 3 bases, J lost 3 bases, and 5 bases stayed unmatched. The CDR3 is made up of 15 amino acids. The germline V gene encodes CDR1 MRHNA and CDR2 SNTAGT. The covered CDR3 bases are TGTGCCAGCAGTGAGAGCGGGGGTGGGACAGATACG. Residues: CASSESGGGTDT. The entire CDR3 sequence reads CASSESGGGTDTQYF.

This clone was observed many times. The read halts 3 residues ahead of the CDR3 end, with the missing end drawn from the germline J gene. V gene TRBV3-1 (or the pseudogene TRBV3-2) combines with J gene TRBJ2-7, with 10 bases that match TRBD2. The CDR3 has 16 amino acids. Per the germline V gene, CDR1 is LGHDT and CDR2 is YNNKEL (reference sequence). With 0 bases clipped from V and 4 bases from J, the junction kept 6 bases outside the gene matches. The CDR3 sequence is CASSQDILAGRYEQYF. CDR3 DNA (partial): TGTGCCAGCAGCCAAGATATACTAGCGGGGCGGTACGAG.

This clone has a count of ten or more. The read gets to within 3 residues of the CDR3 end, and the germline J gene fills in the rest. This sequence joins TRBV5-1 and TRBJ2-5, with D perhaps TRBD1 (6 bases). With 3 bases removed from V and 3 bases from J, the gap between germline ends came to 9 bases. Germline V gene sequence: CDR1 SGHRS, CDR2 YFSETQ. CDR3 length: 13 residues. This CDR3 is CASSYRTEETQYF. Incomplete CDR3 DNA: TGCGCCAGCAGCTATCGGACAGAAGAGACC.

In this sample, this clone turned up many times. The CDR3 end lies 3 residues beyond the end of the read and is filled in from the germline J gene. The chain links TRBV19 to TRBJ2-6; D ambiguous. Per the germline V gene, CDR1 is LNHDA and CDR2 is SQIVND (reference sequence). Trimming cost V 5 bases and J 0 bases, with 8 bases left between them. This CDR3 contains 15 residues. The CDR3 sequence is CASSPLSSGANVLTF. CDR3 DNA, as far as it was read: TGTGCCAGTAGTCCACTAAGCTCTGGGGCCAACGTC.

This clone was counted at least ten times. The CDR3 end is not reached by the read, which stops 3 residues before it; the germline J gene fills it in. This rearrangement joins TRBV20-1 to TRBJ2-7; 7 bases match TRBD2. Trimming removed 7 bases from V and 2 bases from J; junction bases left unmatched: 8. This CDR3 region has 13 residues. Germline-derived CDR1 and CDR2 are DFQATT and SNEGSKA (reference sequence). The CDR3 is CSGTSGRAYEQYF. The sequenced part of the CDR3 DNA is TGCAGTGGTACCTCAGGGAGGGCCTACGAG.

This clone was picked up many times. The sequenced CDR3 bases are TGTGCCAGCAGTTACCGGGGACAGGGTACCCAGCCC. It specifies CASSYRGQGTQP. The whole CDR3 sequence reads CASSYRGQGTQPQHF. This chain connects TRBV6-2 or TRBV6-3 to TRBJ1-5; 9 bases are shared with TRBD1. Coverage ceases 3 residues before the CDR3 finishes, and the germline J gene fills in the end. The V and J ends lost 2 bases and 7 bases, in that order; junction bases with no gene match: 6. CDR1 is MNHEY, CDR2 SVGEGT, per germline. The CDR3 length is 15 residues.

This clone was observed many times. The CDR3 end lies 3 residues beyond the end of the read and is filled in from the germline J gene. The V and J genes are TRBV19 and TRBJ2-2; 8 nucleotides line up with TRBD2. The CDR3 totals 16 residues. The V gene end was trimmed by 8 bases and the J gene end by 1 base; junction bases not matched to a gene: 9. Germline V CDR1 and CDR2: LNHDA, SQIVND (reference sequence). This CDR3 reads CASHFYGGVNTGELFF. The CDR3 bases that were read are TGTGCCAGTCACTTTTACGGGGGGGTGAACACCGGGGAG.

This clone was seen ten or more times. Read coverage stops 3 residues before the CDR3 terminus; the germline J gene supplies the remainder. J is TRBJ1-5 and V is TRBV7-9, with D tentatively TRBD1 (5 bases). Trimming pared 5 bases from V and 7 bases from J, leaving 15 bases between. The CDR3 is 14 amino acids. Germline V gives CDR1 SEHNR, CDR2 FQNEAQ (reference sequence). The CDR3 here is CASSPMGGGQPQHF. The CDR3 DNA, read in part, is TGTGCCAGCAGCCCTATGGGGGGTGGACAGCCC. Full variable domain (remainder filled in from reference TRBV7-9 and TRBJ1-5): DTGVSQNPRHKITKRGQNVTFRCDPISEHNRLYWYRQTLGQGPEFLTYFQNEAQLEKSRLLSDRFSAERPKGSFSTLEIQRTEQGDSAMYLCASSPMGGGQPQHFGDGTRLSIL.

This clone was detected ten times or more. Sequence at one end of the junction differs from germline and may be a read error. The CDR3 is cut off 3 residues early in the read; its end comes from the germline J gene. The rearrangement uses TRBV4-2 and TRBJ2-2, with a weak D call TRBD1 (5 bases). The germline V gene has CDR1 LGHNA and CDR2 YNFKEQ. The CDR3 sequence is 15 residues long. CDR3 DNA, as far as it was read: TGCGCCAGCAGCCCTCTGCAGGGCGACACCGGGGAG. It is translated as CASSPLQGDTGE. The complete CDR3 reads CASSPLQGDTGELFF.

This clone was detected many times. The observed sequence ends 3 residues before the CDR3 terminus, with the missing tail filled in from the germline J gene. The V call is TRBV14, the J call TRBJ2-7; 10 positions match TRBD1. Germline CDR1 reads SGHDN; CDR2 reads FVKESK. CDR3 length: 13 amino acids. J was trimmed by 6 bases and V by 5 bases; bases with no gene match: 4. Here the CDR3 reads CASSGTGVSEQYF. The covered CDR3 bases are TGTGCCAGCAGCGGGACAGGGGTGAGCGAG.

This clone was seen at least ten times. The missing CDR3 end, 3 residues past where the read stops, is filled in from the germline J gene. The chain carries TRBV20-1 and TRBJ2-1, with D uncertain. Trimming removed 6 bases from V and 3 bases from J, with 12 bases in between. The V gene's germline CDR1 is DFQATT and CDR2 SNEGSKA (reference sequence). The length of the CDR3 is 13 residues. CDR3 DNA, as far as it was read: TGCAGTGCCCCGCCGCCTAACTACAATGAG. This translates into CSAPPPNYNE. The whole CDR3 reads CSAPPPNYNEQFF.